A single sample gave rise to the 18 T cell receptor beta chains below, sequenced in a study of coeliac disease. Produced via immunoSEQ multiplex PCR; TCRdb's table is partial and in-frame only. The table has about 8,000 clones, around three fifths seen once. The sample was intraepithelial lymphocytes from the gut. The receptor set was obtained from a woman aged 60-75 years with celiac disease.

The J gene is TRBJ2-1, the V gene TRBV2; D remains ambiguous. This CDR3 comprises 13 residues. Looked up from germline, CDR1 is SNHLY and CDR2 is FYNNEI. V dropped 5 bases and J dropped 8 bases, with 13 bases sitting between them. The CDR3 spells CASSKPTLHEQFF. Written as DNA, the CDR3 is TGTGCCAGCAGTAAACCGACACTCCATGAGCAGTTCTTC.

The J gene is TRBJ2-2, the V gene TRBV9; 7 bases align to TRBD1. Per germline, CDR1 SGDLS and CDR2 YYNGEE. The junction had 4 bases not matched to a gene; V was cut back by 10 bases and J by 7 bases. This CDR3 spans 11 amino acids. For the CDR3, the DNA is TGTGCCTCACAGGGGAACGGGGAGCTGTTTTTT. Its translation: CASQGNGELFF.

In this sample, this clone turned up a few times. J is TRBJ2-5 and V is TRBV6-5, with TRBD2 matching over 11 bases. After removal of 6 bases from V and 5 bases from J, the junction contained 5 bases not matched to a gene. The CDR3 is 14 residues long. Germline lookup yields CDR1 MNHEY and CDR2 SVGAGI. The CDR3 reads CASSQLAGVETQYF. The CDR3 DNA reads TGTGCCAGCAGCCAACTAGCGGGAGTTGAGACCCAGTACTTC.

The CDR3 here is CASRSGQGDQPQHF. The CDR3 coding sequence is TGTGCCAGCAGGTCGGGACAGGGGGATCAGCCCCAGCATTTT. The chain uses TRBV28 and TRBJ1-5, with 11 bases aligning to TRBD1. The CDR3 is 14 residues long. From germline, CDR1 is MDHEN and CDR2 SYDVKM. The ends lost 6 bases at V and 5 bases at J; junction bases unmatched: 3.

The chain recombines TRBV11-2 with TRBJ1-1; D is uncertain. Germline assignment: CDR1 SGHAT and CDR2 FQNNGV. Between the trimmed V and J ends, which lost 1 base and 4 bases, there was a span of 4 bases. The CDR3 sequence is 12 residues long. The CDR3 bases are TGTGCCAGCAGCTTAGTCTTCACTGAAGCTTTCTTT. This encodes CASSLVFTEAFF.

CDR3: CASSDSGNQPQHF. CDR3 nucleotide sequence: TGTGCCAGCAGTGACAGTGGCAATCAGCCCCAGCATTTT. The chain joins TRBV2 to TRBJ1-5; D gene unclear. This CDR3 is 13 amino acids long. V was cut by 3 bases and J by 2 bases, with 5 bases left in between. From germline, CDR1 is SNHLY and CDR2 FYNNEI.

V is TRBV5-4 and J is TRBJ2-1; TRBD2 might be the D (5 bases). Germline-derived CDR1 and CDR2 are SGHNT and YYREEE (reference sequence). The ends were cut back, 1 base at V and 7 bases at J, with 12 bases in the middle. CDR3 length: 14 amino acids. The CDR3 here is CASSLSSSPNEQFF. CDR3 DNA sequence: TGTGCCAGCAGCTTGTCTAGCAGCCCTAATGAGCAGTTCTTC.

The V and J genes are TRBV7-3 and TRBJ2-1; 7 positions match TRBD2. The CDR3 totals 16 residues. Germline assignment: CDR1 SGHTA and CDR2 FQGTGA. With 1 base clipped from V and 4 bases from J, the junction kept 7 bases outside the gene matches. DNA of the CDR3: TGTGCCAGCAGCTTAATTGCGGGACTACCGTACAATGAGCAGTTCTTC. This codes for CASSLIAGLPYNEQFF.

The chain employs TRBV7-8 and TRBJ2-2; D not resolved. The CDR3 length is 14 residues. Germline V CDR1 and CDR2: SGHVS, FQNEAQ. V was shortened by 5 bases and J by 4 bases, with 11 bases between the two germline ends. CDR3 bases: TGTGCCAGCAGCCAAAACCGGTTCACCGGGGAGCTGTTTTTT. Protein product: CASSQNRFTGELFF.

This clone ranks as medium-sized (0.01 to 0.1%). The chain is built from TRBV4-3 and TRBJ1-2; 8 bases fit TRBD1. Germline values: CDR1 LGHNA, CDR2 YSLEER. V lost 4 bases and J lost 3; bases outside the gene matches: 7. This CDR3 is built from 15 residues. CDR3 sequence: CASSPLLTGDYGYTF. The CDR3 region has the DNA TGCGCCAGCAGCCCCCTGCTGACAGGGGACTATGGCTACACCTTC.

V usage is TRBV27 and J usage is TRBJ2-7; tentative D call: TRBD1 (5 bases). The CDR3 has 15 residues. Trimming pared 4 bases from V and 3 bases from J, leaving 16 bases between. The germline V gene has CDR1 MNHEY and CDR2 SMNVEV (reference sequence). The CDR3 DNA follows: TGTGCCAGCAGTTCAGAAGACAGTGGATACTACGAGCAGTACTTC. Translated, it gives CASSSEDSGYYEQYF.

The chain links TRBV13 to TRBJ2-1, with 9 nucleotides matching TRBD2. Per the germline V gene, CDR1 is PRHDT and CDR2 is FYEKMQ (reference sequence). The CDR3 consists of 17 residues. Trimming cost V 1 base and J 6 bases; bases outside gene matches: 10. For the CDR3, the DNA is TGTGCCAGCAGCTTAGATCCCCCTAGCGGGGCCAGCAATGAGCAGTTCTTC. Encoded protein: CASSLDPPSGASNEQFF.

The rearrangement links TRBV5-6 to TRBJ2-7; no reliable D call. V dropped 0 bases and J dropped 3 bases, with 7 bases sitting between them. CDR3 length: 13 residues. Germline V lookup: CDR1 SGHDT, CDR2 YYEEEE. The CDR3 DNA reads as TGTGCCAGCAGCTTGGCCCAGGACTACGAGCAGTACTTC. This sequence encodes CASSLAQDYEQYF.

The chain's CDR3 is CASSETSGILDTQYF. The CDR3 bases are TGTGCCAGCAGTGAAACTAGCGGGATCCTTGATACGCAGTATTTT. The rearrangement joins TRBV2 to TRBJ2-3; 10 nucleotides match TRBD2. This CDR3 region has 15 residues. Trimming at V came to 2 bases and at J to 6 bases, leaving 5 bases not matched to a gene. Germline V gene sequence: CDR1 SNHLY, CDR2 FYNNEI.

CDR3 in amino acids: CASSQDINSNEQFF. CDR3 bases: TGTGCCAGCAGCCAAGATATAAACAGCAATGAGCAGTTCTTC. The rearrangement links TRBV4-2 to TRBJ2-1; D gene uncertain. Trimming removed 0 bases from V and 6 bases from J, with 9 bases in between. This CDR3 spans 14 amino acids. CDR1 LGHNA and CDR2 YNFKEQ come from the germline V gene.

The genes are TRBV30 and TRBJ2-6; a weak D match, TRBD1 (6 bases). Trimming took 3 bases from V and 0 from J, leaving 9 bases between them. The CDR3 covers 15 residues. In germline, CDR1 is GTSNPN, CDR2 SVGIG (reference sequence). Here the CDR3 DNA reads TGTGCCTGGAGCCGGACAGACTCTGGGGCCAACGTCCTGACTTTC. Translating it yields CAWSRTDSGANVLTF.

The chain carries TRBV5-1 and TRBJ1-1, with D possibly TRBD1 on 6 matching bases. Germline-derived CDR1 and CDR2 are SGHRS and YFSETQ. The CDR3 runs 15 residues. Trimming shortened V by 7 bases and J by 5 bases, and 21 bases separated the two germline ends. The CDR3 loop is CASSGAGAGWTEAFF. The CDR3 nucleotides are TGCGCCAGCTCAGGGGCAGGGGCCGGGTGGACTGAAGCTTTCTTT.

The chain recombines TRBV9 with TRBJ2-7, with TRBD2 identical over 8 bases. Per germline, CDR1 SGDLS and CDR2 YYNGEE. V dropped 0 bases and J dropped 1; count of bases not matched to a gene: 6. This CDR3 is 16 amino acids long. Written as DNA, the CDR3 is TGTGCCAGCAGCGTAGTTCCCGGGGGGGGTTCCTACGAGCAGTACTTC. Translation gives CASSVVPGGGSYEQYF. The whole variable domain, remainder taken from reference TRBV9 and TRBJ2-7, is DSGVTQTPKHLITATGQRVTLRCSPRSGDLSVYWYQQSLDQGLQFLIQYYNGEERAKGNILERFSAQQFPDLHSELNLSSLELGDSALYFCASSVVPGGGSYEQYFGPGTRLTVT.